These T cell receptor beta chains were read from a single sample in a study of CD8 T cells in ankylosing spondylitis. TCRdb re-derived calls from the 5' RACE reads in MiXCR, one entry per CDR3 protein. The table shows under 450,000 distinct CDR3 sequences, with 20% to 25% occurring only once. The sample was blood, either unsorted or a sorted T cell fraction (not recorded which). The source of these receptors is a male donor with ankylosing spondylitis or in good health (not recorded which). Both conserved end residues are part of each CDR3. Fields, in order: D gene, clone size, V gene, J gene, CDR3 length, CDR3 DNA, CDR3 protein. The D gene is left open where the match is weak. Clone size, where shown, is once, few, many, or a class for clones that have expanded.

d_gene: .; abundance: many; v_gene: TRBV20-1; j_gene: TRBJ2-7; len: 14; CDR3nt: TGCAGTGCTAGAGCCTCCTTAGGGGGATACGAGCAGTACTTC; CDR3aa: CSARASLGGYEQYF
d_gene: TRBD1; abundance: few; v_gene: TRBV12-3/TRBV12-4; j_gene: TRBJ1-1; len: 15; CDR3nt: TGTGCCAGCAGTCCTCGGACAGGGATGAACACTGAAGCTTTCTTT; CDR3aa: CASSPRTGMNTEAFF
d_gene: TRBD1; abundance: few; v_gene: TRBV12-3/TRBV12-4; j_gene: TRBJ1-1; len: 15; CDR3nt: TGTGCCAGCAGTCCAGGACAGGGTGGGAACACTGAAGCTTTCTTT; CDR3aa: CASSPGQGGNTEAFF
d_gene: .; abundance: .; v_gene: TRBV15; j_gene: TRBJ2-7; len: 17; CDR3nt: TGTGCCACCAGCAGAGGTCCACACCGGGAACCTCCTTACGAGCAGTACTTC; CDR3aa: CATSRGPHREPPYEQYF
d_gene: .; abundance: .; v_gene: TRBV12-3/TRBV12-4; j_gene: TRBJ2-3; len: 15; CDR3nt: TGTGCCAGCAGTTTAGATCCGGGGTTCACAGATACGCAGTATTTT; CDR3aa: CASSLDPGFTDTQYF
d_gene: TRBD1; abundance: few; v_gene: TRBV28; j_gene: TRBJ2-1; len: 15; CDR3nt: TGTGCCAGCAGTCCACAGGGGGCTCCCTACAATGAGCAGTTCTTC; CDR3aa: CASSPQGAPYNEQFF
d_gene: .; abundance: few; v_gene: TRBV27; j_gene: TRBJ2-7; len: 13; CDR3nt: TGTGCCAGCAGCTACAGGAGTACCTACGAGCAGTACTTC; CDR3aa: CASSYRSTYEQYF
d_gene: .; abundance: .; v_gene: TRBV29-1; j_gene: TRBJ1-4; len: 12; CDR3nt: TGCAGCGTTGTGGCCAATAATGAAAAACTGTTTTTT; CDR3aa: CSVVANNEKLFF
d_gene: TRBD1; abundance: .; v_gene: TRBV29-1; j_gene: TRBJ2-1; len: 14; CDR3nt: TGCAGCGTTGAAGAGCAGGGGGCTGACAATGAGCAGTTCTTC; CDR3aa: CSVEEQGADNEQFF
d_gene: TRBD2; abundance: .; v_gene: TRBV2; j_gene: TRBJ2-5; len: 17; CDR3nt: TGTGCCAGCAGTGTCCCCACTAGCGGGGGGGCCCGGGAGACCCAGTACTTC; CDR3aa: CASSVPTSGGARETQYF
d_gene: .; abundance: few; v_gene: TRBV12-3/TRBV12-4; j_gene: TRBJ2-1; len: 13; CDR3nt: TGTGCCAGCAGTTCTAGCCTAGAGGGCGAGCAGTTCTTC; CDR3aa: CASSSSLEGEQFF
d_gene: .; abundance: .; v_gene: TRBV29-1; j_gene: TRBJ2-2; len: 15; CDR3nt: TGCAGCGTGGAGTCAGAGAGTTCGAACACCGGGGAGCTGTTTTTT; CDR3aa: CSVESESSNTGELFF
d_gene: .; abundance: few; v_gene: TRBV12-3/TRBV12-4; j_gene: TRBJ1-6; len: 12; CDR3nt: TGTGCCAGCAGTTTCATAGGGGTACCCCTCCACTTT; CDR3aa: CASSFIGVPLHF
d_gene: .; abundance: few; v_gene: TRBV27; j_gene: TRBJ2-7; len: 13; CDR3nt: TGTGCCAGCAGTTTCAGGGACACCTACGAGCAGTACTTC; CDR3aa: CASSFRDTYEQYF
d_gene: TRBD2; abundance: .; v_gene: TRBV4-1; j_gene: TRBJ2-7; len: 16; CDR3nt: TGCGCCAGCAGGTCCTATAGCGGGGGGAACTCCTACGAGCAGTACTTC; CDR3aa: CASRSYSGGNSYEQYF
d_gene: .; abundance: .; v_gene: TRBV11-2; j_gene: TRBJ2-1; len: 13; CDR3nt: TGTGCCACCCGGGGCCCTCCGGGCAATGAGCAGTTCTTC; CDR3aa: CATRGPPGNEQFF
d_gene: .; abundance: .; v_gene: TRBV20-1; j_gene: TRBJ2-7; len: 15; CDR3nt: TGCAGTGCTAGACGTGTCAGGGTGGAATCCTACGAGCAGTACTTC; CDR3aa: CSARRVRVESYEQYF
d_gene: .; abundance: .; v_gene: TRBV4-2; j_gene: TRBJ2-7; len: 12; CDR3nt: TGTGCCAGCAGCCAAGTCGCCTACGAGCAGTACTTC; CDR3aa: CASSQVAYEQYF
d_gene: .; abundance: few; v_gene: TRBV29-1; j_gene: TRBJ2-1; len: 14; CDR3nt: TGCAGCGTTGAAGGGGCGGGGGCCGCCAATGAGCAGTTCTTC; CDR3aa: CSVEGAGAANEQFF
d_gene: .; abundance: .; v_gene: TRBV7-3; j_gene: TRBJ2-7; len: 13; CDR3nt: TGTGCCAGCAGTGCGCTTTCTACTCACGAGCAGTACTTC; CDR3aa: CASSALSTHEQYF
d_gene: TRBD2; abundance: .; v_gene: TRBV29-1; j_gene: TRBJ2-5; len: 14; CDR3nt: TGCAGCGTTGAACTAGCGGCTTGGGGAGAGACCCAGTACTTC; CDR3aa: CSVELAAWGETQYF
d_gene: .; abundance: .; v_gene: TRBV12-3/TRBV12-4; j_gene: TRBJ2-3; len: 14; CDR3nt: TGTGCCAGCAGTTTAGCCAGGTTCCCAGATACGCAGTATTTT; CDR3aa: CASSLARFPDTQYF
d_gene: .; abundance: .; v_gene: TRBV20-1; j_gene: TRBJ2-7; len: 18; CDR3nt: TGCTGTGCTAGAGAGTCAGGCGGGACGAGGGACGTCTCTTACGAGCAGTACTTC; CDR3aa: CCARESGGTRDVSYEQYF
d_gene: .; abundance: .; v_gene: TRBV11-2; j_gene: TRBJ2-1; len: 13; CDR3nt: TGTGCCAGCAGCTTACTCACAGGGTGGATTGCGTTCTTC; CDR3aa: CASSLLTGWIAFF
d_gene: .; abundance: few; v_gene: TRBV27; j_gene: TRBJ2-7; len: 13; CDR3nt: TGTGCCAGCAGTTTACATGGGTCCTACGAGCAGTACTTC; CDR3aa: CASSLHGSYEQYF
d_gene: .; abundance: .; v_gene: TRBV24-1; j_gene: TRBJ2-1; len: 16; CDR3nt: TGTGCCACCAGTGAGCCTGACAGTGCGGAGGGCAATGAGCAGTTCTTC; CDR3aa: CATSEPDSAEGNEQFF
d_gene: .; abundance: .; v_gene: TRBV13; j_gene: TRBJ1-6; len: 15; CDR3nt: TGTGCCAGCAGCTTAAGGGTGTTGGGGGTCCCACCCCTCCACTTT; CDR3aa: CASSLRVLGVPPLHF
d_gene: .; abundance: few; v_gene: TRBV5-6; j_gene: TRBJ1-6; len: 13; CDR3nt: TGTGCCAGCAATGTTGGCTCTGGATCACCCCTCCACTTT; CDR3aa: CASNVGSGSPLHF
d_gene: TRBD1; abundance: few; v_gene: TRBV12-3/TRBV12-4; j_gene: TRBJ2-3; len: 15; CDR3nt: TGTGCCAGCAGTCCACAGGGGGCGACGACAGATACGCAGTATTTT; CDR3aa: CASSPQGATTDTQYF
d_gene: .; abundance: .; v_gene: TRBV12-3/TRBV12-4; j_gene: TRBJ2-1; len: 14; CDR3nt: TGTGCCAGCAGTTTTCCGACCGGAACCAATGAGCAGTTCTTC; CDR3aa: CASSFPTGTNEQFF
d_gene: TRBD1; abundance: few; v_gene: TRBV7-9; j_gene: TRBJ2-7; len: 15; CDR3nt: TGTGCCAGCAGCCAAGACAGGGCGAAATCCTACGAGCAGTACTTC; CDR3aa: CASSQDRAKSYEQYF
d_gene: .; abundance: few; v_gene: TRBV9; j_gene: TRBJ2-3; len: 14; CDR3nt: TGTGCCAGCAGCGTAGTGGGGAGCACAGATACGCAGTATTTT; CDR3aa: CASSVVGSTDTQYF
d_gene: TRBD1; abundance: .; v_gene: TRBV15; j_gene: TRBJ2-7; len: 16; CDR3nt: TGTGCCACCAGCAGAGATAGGGCAGGGGGCGTTGACGAGCAGTACTTC; CDR3aa: CATSRDRAGGVDEQYF
d_gene: TRBD1; abundance: few; v_gene: TRBV5-6; j_gene: TRBJ2-7; len: 14; CDR3nt: TGTGCCAGCAGCCCAGGGACAGTCATCTACGAGCAGTACTTC; CDR3aa: CASSPGTVIYEQYF
d_gene: .; abundance: .; v_gene: TRBV6-1; j_gene: TRBJ2-7; len: 13; CDR3nt: TGTGCCAGCAGTGAGGGGGGGCCCTACGAGCAGTACTTC; CDR3aa: CASSEGGPYEQYF
d_gene: .; abundance: few; v_gene: TRBV28; j_gene: TRBJ2-6; len: 17; CDR3nt: TGTGCCAGCAGCGGAATAAGACAGAGCTCTGGGGCCAACGTCCTGACTTTC; CDR3aa: CASSGIRQSSGANVLTF
d_gene: .; abundance: few; v_gene: TRBV3-1; j_gene: TRBJ2-3; len: 14; CDR3nt: TGTGCCAGCAGCCAAGTTTTTTTCGGCGATACGCAGTATTTT; CDR3aa: CASSQVFFGDTQYF
d_gene: TRBD2; abundance: .; v_gene: TRBV29-1; j_gene: TRBJ2-7; len: 14; CDR3nt: TGCAGCGTGACTAGCGGGGGGGCTATAGACGAGCAGTACTTC; CDR3aa: CSVTSGGAIDEQYF
d_gene: .; abundance: many; v_gene: TRBV28; j_gene: TRBJ2-5; len: 13; CDR3nt: TGTGCCAGCAGATCCGGGTTTCAAGAGACCCAGTACTTC; CDR3aa: CASRSGFQETQYF
d_gene: .; abundance: few; v_gene: TRBV4-1; j_gene: TRBJ2-5; len: 15; CDR3nt: TGCGCCAGCAGCCAAGATCTGACTGGCCAAGGGACCCAGTACTTC; CDR3aa: CASSQDLTGQGTQYF
d_gene: .; abundance: few; v_gene: TRBV6-1; j_gene: TRBJ2-5; len: 9; CDR3nt: TGTGCCAGAAAAGAGACCCAGTACTTC; CDR3aa: CARKETQYF
d_gene: .; abundance: few; v_gene: TRBV30; j_gene: TRBJ2-7; len: 13; CDR3nt: TGTGCCTGGAGTTACAAGACTAGCTACGAGCAGTACTTC; CDR3aa: CAWSYKTSYEQYF
d_gene: .; abundance: few; v_gene: TRBV27; j_gene: TRBJ1-2; len: 13; CDR3nt: TGTGCCAGCAGTTTAAATCCCTACTATGGCTACACCTTC; CDR3aa: CASSLNPYYGYTF
d_gene: TRBD2; abundance: .; v_gene: TRBV6-2/TRBV6-3; j_gene: TRBJ2-3; len: 18; CDR3nt: TGTGCCAGCAGTTATCCAACCAGCGGGGGGGACATCACAGATACGCAGTATTTT; CDR3aa: CASSYPTSGGDITDTQYF
d_gene: .; abundance: .; v_gene: TRBV13; j_gene: TRBJ2-5; len: 16; CDR3nt: TGTGACAGCAGCTTAGGAGGGGAGAACCTTCAAGAGACCCAGTACTTC; CDR3aa: CDSSLGGENLQETQYF
d_gene: .; abundance: few; v_gene: TRBV5-1; j_gene: TRBJ2-1; len: 15; CDR3nt: TGCGCCAGCAGCCACACAGGGTTGTCCTACAATGAGCAGTTCTTC; CDR3aa: CASSHTGLSYNEQFF
d_gene: .; abundance: few; v_gene: TRBV4-1; j_gene: TRBJ2-1; len: 15; CDR3nt: TGCGCCAGCAGCTTACTTCCTAGCTCCTACAATGAGCAGTTCTTC; CDR3aa: CASSLLPSSYNEQFF
d_gene: TRBD2; abundance: .; v_gene: TRBV9; j_gene: TRBJ2-7; len: 14; CDR3nt: TGTGCCAGCAGCGTTGCTGCGGGGGGGCCCGAGCAGTACTTC; CDR3aa: CASSVAAGGPEQYF
d_gene: .; abundance: .; v_gene: TRBV15; j_gene: TRBJ2-3; len: 14; CDR3nt: TGTGCCACCAGCCTGGGGGGGCCGATTGATACGCAGTATTTT; CDR3aa: CATSLGGPIDTQYF
d_gene: TRBD1; abundance: .; v_gene: TRBV12-3/TRBV12-4; j_gene: TRBJ2-3; len: 15; CDR3nt: TGTGCCAGCAGCCCTACAGGGGTTAGCACAGATACGCAGTATTTT; CDR3aa: CASSPTGVSTDTQYF
d_gene: .; abundance: .; v_gene: TRBV4-2; j_gene: TRBJ1-1; len: 15; CDR3nt: TGTGCCAGCAGCCAAGGGGAAACGGCCGGGACTGAAGCTTTCTTT; CDR3aa: CASSQGETAGTEAFF
d_gene: .; abundance: .; v_gene: TRBV10-3; j_gene: TRBJ2-7; len: 11; CDR3nt: TGTGCCATCAAAGGCCACTACGAGCAGTACTTC; CDR3aa: CAIKGHYEQYF
d_gene: .; abundance: .; v_gene: TRBV29-1; j_gene: TRBJ2-6; len: 14; CDR3nt: TGCAGCGTTATGGGAATCTCTGGGGCCAACGTCCTGACTTTC; CDR3aa: CSVMGISGANVLTF
d_gene: TRBD2; abundance: .; v_gene: TRBV7-9; j_gene: TRBJ2-3; len: 15; CDR3nt: TGTGCCAGCAGCCCCTGGACTAGCGGGGGCCCCACGCAGTATTTT; CDR3aa: CASSPWTSGGPTQYF
d_gene: .; abundance: few; v_gene: TRBV5-1; j_gene: TRBJ2-1; len: 14; CDR3nt: TGCGCCAGCAGCTTGTTTAGCCGGCACAATGAGCAGTTCTTC; CDR3aa: CASSLFSRHNEQFF